These 6 T cell receptor beta chains originate from one sample sequenced in a study of T cell responses to AZD1222 COVID-19 vaccine. Data came from immunoSEQ multiplex PCR; TCRdb stores just in-frame clones and leaves some out. The sample lists about 170,000 clones, 93% occurring once. The sample consisted of peripheral blood, taken on day 0 of AZD1222 vaccination. The receptor source for this set is an adult in good health.

The DNA of the CDR3 is TGTGCCAGCAGCAAAAAAGTATTACTGACCGGGGAGCTGTTTTTT. Amino acids: CASSKKVLLTGELFF. The J gene is TRBJ2-2, the V gene TRBV21-1; TRBD2 was called by the table and not checked on the DNA. TRBV21-1 is a pseudogene. CDR3 length: 15 residues.

This chain joins TRBV20-1 and TRBJ2-3, with D perhaps matching TRBD2 (5 bases). Germline assignment: CDR1 DFQATT and CDR2 SNEGSKA (reference sequence). V dropped 8 bases and J dropped 8 bases, with 14 bases sitting between them. The CDR3 length is 11 residues. The chain's CDR3 is CSLVSDATQYF. CDR3 sequence (DNA): TGCAGTCTTGTTAGCGATGCTACGCAGTATTTT.

The V gene is TRBV15, the J gene TRBJ2-2; TRBD2 is a possible D gene (6 bases). The CDR3 sequence is 16 residues long. CDR1 and CDR2 from the germline V gene are LNHNV and YYDKDF (reference sequence). The V end lost 0 bases, the J end lost 7 bases, and 15 bases lay between the germline ends. The CDR3 protein is CATSREVLVSGGELFF. The CDR3 DNA reads as TGTGCCACCAGCAGAGAGGTTCTCGTTAGCGGCGGGGAGCTGTTTTTT.

The V call is TRBV19, the J call TRBJ1-2, with TRBD1 as a possible D gene (6 bases). The CDR3 extends over 15 amino acids. CDR1 and CDR2 from the germline V gene are LNHDA and SQIVND (reference sequence). The V end was cut by 2 bases, the J end by 0 bases, with 10 bases between. The CDR3 DNA reads TGTGCCAGTAGTATACGGGCAGGGGCTAACTATGGCTACACCTTC. Residues: CASSIRAGANYGYTF. Filled out from reference TRBV19 and TRBJ1-2, the complete variable domain reads DGGITQSPKYLFRKEGQNVTLSCEQNLNHDAMYWYRQDPGQGLRLIYYSQIVNDFQKGDIAEGYSVSREKKESFPLTVTSAQKNPTAFYLCASSIRAGANYGYTFGSGTRLTVV.

The J gene is TRBJ1-2, the V gene TRBV12-3 or TRBV12-4; TRBD1 matches at 7 bases. There are 13 residues in the CDR3. With 3 bases clipped from V and 5 bases from J, the junction kept 3 bases outside the gene matches. The CDR3 region has the DNA TGTGCCAGCAGTTTTACGGGACAGTATGGCTACACCTTC. Translating gives CASSFTGQYGYTF.

The CDR3 DNA follows: TGTGCCAGCAGTTTACCGCCCGAGGGCACCGGGGAGCTGTTTTTT. Protein product: CASSLPPEGTGELFF. This sequence joins TRBV27 and TRBJ2-2; a weak D match, TRBD2 (5 bases). V lost 2 bases to trimming and J lost 4 bases, with 11 bases between them. This CDR3 is 15 amino acids long. In germline, CDR1 is MNHEY, CDR2 SMNVEV (reference sequence).